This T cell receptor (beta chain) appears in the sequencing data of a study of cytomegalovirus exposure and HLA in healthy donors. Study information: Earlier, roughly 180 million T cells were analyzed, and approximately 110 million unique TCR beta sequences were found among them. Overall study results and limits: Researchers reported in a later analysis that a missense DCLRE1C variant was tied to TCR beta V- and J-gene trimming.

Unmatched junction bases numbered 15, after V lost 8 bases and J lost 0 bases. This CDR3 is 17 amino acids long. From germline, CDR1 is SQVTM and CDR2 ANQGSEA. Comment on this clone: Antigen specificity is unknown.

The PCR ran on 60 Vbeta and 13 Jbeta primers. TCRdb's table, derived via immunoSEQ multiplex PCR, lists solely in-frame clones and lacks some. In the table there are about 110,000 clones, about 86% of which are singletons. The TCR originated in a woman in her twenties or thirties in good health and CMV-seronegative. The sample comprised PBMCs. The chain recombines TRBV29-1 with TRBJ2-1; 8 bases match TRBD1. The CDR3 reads CSPIVQGVIDSYNEQFF. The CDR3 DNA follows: TGCAGCCCAATCGTACAGGGGGTAATCGACTCCTACAATGAGCAGTTCTTC.